This T cell receptor (beta chain) is from a study of shared clonotypes between healthy human individuals. V lost 0 bases to trimming and J lost 8 bases, with 11 bases between them. CDR3 length: 14 amino acids. Germline CDR1 and CDR2: SGHRS and YFSETQ. Study observations and caveats: Clonotype sharing among donors was thought likely to change with sequencing depth. Compared with memory subsets, naive subsets generally had larger estimated richness.

This clone has just a few counts. Its antigen is not known. Additional DNA sequences in this sample encode the identical CDR3. The repertoire was sequenced with immunoSEQ multiplex PCR; TCRdb's copy has only in-frame clones and lacks some. This table holds roughly 1,100,000 clones, about 74% found once. Donors, healthy HIV-negative adults, lacked recent acute infections or vaccinations. Sequencing was carried out using memory CD4+ T cells sorted from blood. Indicated subset: CD45RA-negative fraction. The chain joins TRBV5-1 to TRBJ1-4, with D possibly TRBD1 on 6 matching bases. This clonotype was sampled from a man younger than 35 in good health. The CDR3 spells CASSLEGGREKLFF. The CDR3 bases are TGCGCCAGCAGCTTGGAGGGGGGCAGGGAAAAACTGTTTTTT.